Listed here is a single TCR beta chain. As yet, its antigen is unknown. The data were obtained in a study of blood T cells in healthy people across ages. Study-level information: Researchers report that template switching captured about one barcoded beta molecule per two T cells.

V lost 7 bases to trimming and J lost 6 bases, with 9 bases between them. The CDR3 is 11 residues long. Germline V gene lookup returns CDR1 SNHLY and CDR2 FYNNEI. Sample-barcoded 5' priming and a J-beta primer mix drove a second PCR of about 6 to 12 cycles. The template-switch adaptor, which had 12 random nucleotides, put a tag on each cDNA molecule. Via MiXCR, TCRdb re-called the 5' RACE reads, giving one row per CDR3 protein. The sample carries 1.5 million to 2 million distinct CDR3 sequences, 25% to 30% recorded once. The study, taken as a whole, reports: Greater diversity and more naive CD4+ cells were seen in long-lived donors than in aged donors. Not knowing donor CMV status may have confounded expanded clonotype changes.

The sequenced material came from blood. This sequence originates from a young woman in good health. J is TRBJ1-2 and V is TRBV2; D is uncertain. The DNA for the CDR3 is TGTGCCAGCACGGGGAGCCATGGCTACACCTTC. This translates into CASTGSHGYTF.